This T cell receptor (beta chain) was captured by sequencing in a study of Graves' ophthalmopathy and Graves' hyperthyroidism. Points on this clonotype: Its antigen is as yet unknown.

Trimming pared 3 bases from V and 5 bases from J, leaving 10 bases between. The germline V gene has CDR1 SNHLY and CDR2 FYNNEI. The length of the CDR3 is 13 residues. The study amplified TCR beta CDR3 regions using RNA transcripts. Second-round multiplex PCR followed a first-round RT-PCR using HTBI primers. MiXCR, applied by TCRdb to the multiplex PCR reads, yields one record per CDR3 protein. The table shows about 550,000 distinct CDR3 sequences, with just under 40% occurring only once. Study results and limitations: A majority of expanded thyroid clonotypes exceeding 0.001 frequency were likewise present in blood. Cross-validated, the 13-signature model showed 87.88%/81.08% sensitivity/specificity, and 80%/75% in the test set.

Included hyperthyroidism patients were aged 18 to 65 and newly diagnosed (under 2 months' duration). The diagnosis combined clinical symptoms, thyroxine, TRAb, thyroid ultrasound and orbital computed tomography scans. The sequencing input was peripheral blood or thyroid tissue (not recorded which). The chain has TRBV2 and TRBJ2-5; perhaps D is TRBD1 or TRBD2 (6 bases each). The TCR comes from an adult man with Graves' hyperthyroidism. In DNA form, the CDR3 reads TGTGCCAGCAGTGAGGAGGGGGTGGAGACCCAGTACTTC. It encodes CASSEEGVETQYF.